This T cell receptor beta chain appears in the sequencing data of a study of post-analysis software for immune sequencing data. Libraries were made from TCR beta cDNA, and they carried unique molecular identifiers. TCRdb re-derived calls from the PCR reads in MiXCR, one entry per CDR3 protein. The table includes 400,000 to 500,000 distinct CDR3 sequences, 35% to 45% detected once. In regard to this clonotype: Its cognate antigen is unknown.

V gave up 0 bases and J gave up 2 bases, with 10 bases separating them. Germline V gives CDR1 DFQATT, CDR2 SNEGSKA (reference sequence). This CDR3 spans 14 amino acids. Regarding the study as a whole: Normalized Chao1 diversity in multiple sclerosis patients fell significantly below that of controls. Analysis by F measure revealed that same-batch samples clustered strongly together. Roughly 5 TRBV segments occurring more often in patients than controls included TRBV5-6, TRBV5-1 and TRBV20-1.

The sequencing input was blood. This sequence was found in a girl aged 2 to 9 with multiple sclerosis. This chain connects TRBV20-1 to TRBJ1-1, with no clear D. DNA for the CDR3: TGCAGTGCTAGAGAGTTGGGTTTTAACACTGAAGCTTTCTTT. It specifies CSARELGFNTEAFF.